This TCR beta chain was retrieved from a study of T cells in localized non-small cell lung cancer. This CDR3 has 13 residues. V lost 3 bases, J lost 2 bases, and 6 bases lay in between. Germline CDR1 and CDR2: SGHTA and FQGTGA. The study's findings and limits: A denser population of T cells in blood accompanied longer overall survival. One tumor region alone was sequenced, and heterogeneity therefore remains possible. Tumor trailed uninvolved adjacent lung in T cell clonality, which peaked there. Adjacent lung tissue had a median approximately 57 of the top 100 clones found in the tumor.

Repertoires were generated with immunoSEQ multiplex PCR, while TCRdb's copy carries only in-frame clones and drops some. The sample contains under 35,000 clones, approximately 90% of which appear only once. Of note for this clone: The antigen is undetermined.

The TCR was taken from a female donor aged 60 or older with stage I lung adenocarcinoma. Source: peripheral blood, taken before any cancer treatment. The genes are TRBV7-3 and TRBJ2-3, with D unresolved. This CDR3 reads CASSFGATDTQYF. DNA for the CDR3: TGTGCCAGCAGCTTTGGAGCCACAGATACGCAGTATTTT.